Sequencing of this T cell receptor beta chain was carried out in a study of blood T cell repertoires in COVID-19. As for this clone: One junction end does not reproduce the germline sequence, and a read error may be involved.

TCRdb's table, derived via immunoSEQ multiplex PCR, lists solely in-frame clones and lacks some. Found here are approximately 52,000 clones, more than 75% of them singletons; the top ten hold 15% to 20%. The germline CDR1 and CDR2 sequences are SSHAT and FNYEAQ (reference sequence). The CDR3 sequence is 15 residues long. Specimen: peripheral blood. The V gene is TRBV7-7, the J gene TRBJ2-5, with D possibly TRBD2 on 7 matching bases. This receptor was taken from a human donor with active COVID-19. The donor label of this sample is uncertain. The chain's CDR3 is CASSPGGPAGETQYF. CDR3 bases: TGTGCTAGCAGCCCCGGGGGGCCGGCAGGGGAGACCCAGTACTTC.